This T cell receptor (beta chain) was documented in a study of cytomegalovirus exposure and HLA in healthy donors. Study results and caveats: Analysis was performed later, and it showed HLA-associated TCR beta chains to be more clonally expanded than equally common others. In a later analysis, TCR beta V- and J-gene trimming was associated with a missense DCLRE1C variant. Associated with cytomegalovirus, according to the listing, were 164 TCR beta chains.

PCR amplification relied on 60 Vbeta primers (plus 13 Jbeta primers). Some clones are missing from TCRdb's copy, which holds only in-frame ones; the method was immunoSEQ multiplex PCR. Among 80,000 or so clones listed, 70% to 85% were seen once. Trimming removed 6 bases from V and 6 bases from J, with 7 bases in between. CDR1 is MNHEY, CDR2 SVGAGI, per germline. This CDR3 comprises 11 residues. As to this clone: Antigen specificity is unknown.

The sequenced sample was PBMCs. This TCR was sampled from a man aged 50 to 59 in good health and CMV-seropositive. J is TRBJ2-3 and V is TRBV6-5, with D unresolved. The CDR3 protein is CASRAGDTQYF. CDR3 sequence (DNA): TGTGCCAGCAGGGCCGGGGATACGCAGTATTTT.